Shown below are 21 T cell receptor beta chains from a single sample sequenced in a study of T cells in Graves' hyperthyroidism and ophthalmopathy. Amplified regions were TCR beta CDR3 sequences from RNA transcripts. First-round RT-PCR targeting the TCR CDR3 was performed with the HTBI primer set. TCRdb fed the multiplex PCR reads into MiXCR, producing one record per CDR3 protein. The sample yields fewer than 350,000 distinct CDR3 sequences, 15% to 20% seen once. Sequencing used blood. The receptors come from a woman aged 40 to 50 with Graves' ophthalmopathy.

This clonotype occurred a few times. The chain uses TRBV5-1 and TRBJ1-5, with 7 bases fitting TRBD1. The CDR3 spans 15 residues. Losses at the gene ends were 5 bases for V and 8 bases for J; bases not matched to a gene: 13. Germline V gene data show CDR1 as SGHRS and CDR2 as YFSETQ. The CDR3 sequence is CASSFIGTEGEPQHF. The CDR3 DNA follows: TGCGCCAGCAGTTTCATAGGGACAGAGGGGGAGCCCCAGCATTTT.

The chain links TRBV12-3 or TRBV12-4 to TRBJ2-2, with D possibly matching TRBD2 (5 bases). This CDR3 is built from 13 residues. V gave up 6 bases and J gave up 6 bases, with 11 bases separating them. Written as DNA, the CDR3 is TGTGCCAGCAGACTAGTAGGCGCCGGGGAGCTGTTTTTT. Translating it yields CASRLVGAGELFF.

This clonotype was seen at least ten times. The gene calls are TRBV28 and TRBJ2-7; weak D call: TRBD2 (5 bases). CDR1 and CDR2 from the germline V gene are MDHEN and SYDVKM. The CDR3 consists of 13 residues. Trimming shortened V by 2 bases and J by 7 bases, and 12 bases separated the two germline ends. The CDR3 is CASSLPLGGEQYF. The CDR3 nucleotides read TGTGCCAGCAGTTTACCACTAGGAGGAGAGCAGTACTTC.

This clonotype has a count of ten or more. The chain couples TRBV30 to TRBJ2-7; 7 positions agree with TRBD2. The junction had 9 bases not matched to a gene; V was cut back by 3 bases and J by 4 bases. Germline assignment: CDR1 GTSNPN and CDR2 SVGIG (reference sequence). This CDR3 spans 14 amino acids. The CDR3 region is CAWRCPAGPYEQYF. The CDR3 bases are TGTGCCTGGAGATGTCCAGCGGGACCGTACGAGCAGTACTTC. Supplemented by reference TRBV30 and TRBJ2-7, the full variable domain reads SQTIHQWPATLVQPVGSPLSLECTVEGTSNPNLYWYRQAAGRGLQLLFYSVGIGQISSEVPQNLSASRPQDRQFILSSKKLLLSDSGFYLCAWRCPAGPYEQYFGPGTRLTVT.

This clonotype was seen ten or more times. The chain has TRBV7-3 and TRBJ2-7; a possible D gene is TRBD2 (5 bases). The CDR3 has 15 residues. The V end lost 3 bases, the J end lost 5 bases, and 17 bases lay between the germline ends. Germline lookup yields CDR1 SGHTA and CDR2 FQGTGA. Here the CDR3 DNA reads TGTGCCAGCAGCTTTGGATTAGGGAGTCGGAACGAGCAGTACTTC. Protein sequence: CASSFGLGSRNEQYF.

Comments on this clonotype: Since a much larger clone is just one base distant, this may be a read error. As the CDR3 is not closed by the conserved phenylalanine or tryptophan, this likely results from a read error. The chain is built from TRBV10-3 and TRBJ1-1; 7 nucleotides match TRBD1. Per the germline V gene, CDR1 is ENHRY and CDR2 is SYGVKD. The CDR3 consists of 14 residues. Trimming cost V 8 bases and J 6 bases; bases outside gene matches: 12. The CDR3 DNA follows: TGTGCCATCGGTTACAGGGGAGTGGAATCTGAAGCTTTCATT. It yields the protein CAIGYRGVESEAFI.

The sample holds many counts of this clonotype. The chain employs TRBV3-1 and TRBJ1-1; possible D gene TRBD1, 5 bases. V was shortened by 8 bases and J by 1 base, with 35 bases between the two germline ends. The V gene's germline CDR1 is LGHDT and CDR2 YNNKEL (reference sequence). The CDR3 spans 21 residues. This chain's CDR3 is CASGAVWKNGRIKRENTEAFF. CDR3 sequence (DNA): TGTGCCAGCGGGGCCGTATGGAAAAATGGCAGAATAAAAAGAGAGAACACTGAAGCTTTCTTT.

In its sample, this clonotype was seen many times. This CDR3 reads CASSSFALAKNIQYF. The CDR3 DNA reads TGTGCCAGCAGCTCGTTCGCTCTAGCCAAAAACATTCAGTACTTC. The V gene is TRBV13, the J gene TRBJ2-4; the D is unclear. V lost 4 bases and J 0 bases, leaving 10 bases between the germline ends. This CDR3 comprises 15 residues. CDR1 and CDR2 (germline): PRHDT, FYEKMQ (reference sequence).

This clonotype has at least ten counts. The chain carries TRBV6-2 or TRBV6-3 and TRBJ2-7; no reliable D call. Germline V gene data show CDR1 as MNHEY and CDR2 as SVGEGT. CDR3 size: 12 residues. Trimming pared 6 bases from V and 6 bases from J, leaving 12 bases between. The CDR3 spells CASRLLPGEQYF. CDR3 nucleotide sequence: TGTGCCAGCAGATTATTACCGGGCGAGCAGTACTTC.

This clonotype was observed many times. V gene TRBV20-1 combines with J gene TRBJ2-4; D gene uncertain. Germline values: CDR1 DFQATT, CDR2 SNEGSKA (reference sequence). V was clipped by 0 bases and J by 7 bases, with 19 bases between them. CDR3 size: 16 residues. The CDR3 here is CSAREVRLPERNIQYF. DNA for the CDR3: TGCAGTGCTAGAGAGGTTAGGCTCCCGGAAAGGAACATTCAGTACTTC.

The V and J genes are TRBV6-1 and TRBJ2-5, with 8 positions matching TRBD2. Germline V gene lookup returns CDR1 MNHNS and CDR2 SASEGT. The V gene end was trimmed by 6 bases and the J gene end by 3 bases; junction bases not matched to a gene: 6. The CDR3 spans 14 residues. CDR3 coding DNA: TGTGCCAGCAGGGGAGCGGGAGATGAAGAGACCCAGTACTTC. Translating gives CASRGAGDEETQYF.

A remark on this clonotype: This may come from a read error, since a much larger clone is one base off. The chain uses TRBV18 and TRBJ1-2; 7 positions agree with TRBD1. The length of the CDR3 is 15 residues. From germline, CDR1 is KGHSH and CDR2 LQKENI. CDR3 sequence (DNA): TGTGGCAGCTCACCACCGGGACAGATTAACTATGGCTACACCTTC. Its protein is CGSSPPGQINYGYTF.

This clonotype was observed many times. The V and J genes are TRBV6-5 and TRBJ1-5; D might be TRBD1 (5 bases). The CDR3 is 13 amino acids. The germline V and J ends were trimmed by 6 bases and 6 bases, with 12 bases remaining between them. Germline V gene data show CDR1 as MNHEY and CDR2 as SVGAGI. The CDR3 coding sequence is TGTGCCAGCAGGCAGGGCTCCCTTCAGCCCCAGCATTTT. It yields the protein CASRQGSLQPQHF.

This clonotype was observed many times. The V call is TRBV30, the J call TRBJ2-2, with D possibly TRBD2 on 5 matching bases. This CDR3 is 16 amino acids long. CDR1 is GTSNPN, CDR2 SVGIG, per germline (reference sequence). Trimming cost V 0 bases and J 0 bases, with 11 bases left between them. Here the CDR3 DNA reads TGTGCCTGGAGTGTACATCGGACTTCGAACACCGGGGAGCTGTTTTTT. Translation gives CAWSVHRTSNTGELFF.

This clonotype was counted at least ten times. V and J are TRBV3-1 and TRBJ1-5, with D unclear. Germline CDR1 is LGHDT and CDR2 is YNNKEL (reference sequence). The CDR3 contains 14 residues. V lost 0 bases and J lost 6, with 9 bases in between. CDR3: CASSQDGESQPQHF. CDR3 coding DNA: TGTGCCAGCAGCCAAGATGGGGAAAGTCAGCCCCAGCATTTT.

This clonotype was found many times. The chain employs TRBV19 and TRBJ1-5; D may be TRBD1 (5 bases). Trimming pared 6 bases from V and 3 bases from J, leaving 18 bases between. Germline CDR1 is LNHDA and CDR2 is SQIVND (reference sequence). The CDR3 totals 16 residues. This chain's CDR3 is CASRRGAIGINQPQHF. In DNA, the CDR3 is TGTGCCAGTAGAAGAGGGGCAATAGGGATCAATCAGCCCCAGCATTTT.

The V call is TRBV6-1, the J call TRBJ2-7, with TRBD2 matching 15 bases. With 8 bases clipped from V and 0 bases from J, the junction kept 5 bases outside the gene matches. Looked up from germline, CDR1 is MNHNS and CDR2 is SASEGT. This CDR3 is built from 16 residues. CDR3 region: CASQRTSGRGSYEQYF. CDR3 coding DNA: TGTGCCAGCCAGAGGACTAGCGGGAGGGGCTCCTACGAGCAGTACTTC.

The V gene is TRBV5-1, the J gene TRBJ2-4, with D possibly being TRBD2 (7 bases). The CDR3 is made up of 16 amino acids. V lost 0 bases, J lost 4 bases, and 14 bases lay in between. Germline V lookup: CDR1 SGHRS, CDR2 YFSETQ. The CDR3 reads CASSLGHREGKNIQYF. The DNA for the CDR3 is TGCGCCAGCAGCTTGGGCCACAGGGAGGGGAAAAACATTCAGTACTTC.

In this sample, this clonotype turned up many times. The rearrangement links TRBV6-5 to TRBJ1-1; 7 nucleotides align to TRBD1. Germline V CDR1 and CDR2: MNHEY, SVGAGI. V lost 0 bases, J lost 1 base, and 2 bases stayed unmatched. The CDR3 length is 15 residues. CDR3 coding DNA: TGTGCCAGCAGTTACTCAGGGGGCTGGAACACTGAAGCTTTCTTT. It is translated as CASSYSGGWNTEAFF.

V and J are TRBV7-2 and TRBJ2-5; D call uncertain. Trimming cost V 7 bases and J 3 bases, with 18 bases left between them. Germline assignment: CDR1 SGHTA and CDR2 FQGNSA. This CDR3 region has 15 residues. CDR3 residues: CASTLGAMSKETQYF. The CDR3 region has the DNA TGTGCCAGCACCCTGGGCGCCATGAGTAAAGAGACCCAGTACTTC.

This clonotype has at least ten counts. Here the CDR3 reads CASSRATYYEQYF. CDR3 bases: TGTGCCAGCAGCCGCGCGACTTATTACGAGCAGTACTTC. This rearrangement joins TRBV14 to TRBJ2-7; no firm D call. CDR1 and CDR2 (germline): SGHDN, FVKESK. CDR3 length equals 13 residues. Trimming took off 4 bases at V and 4 bases at J, with 11 bases between the two ends.